This T cell receptor beta chain was sequenced in a study of blood T cell repertoires in COVID-19. Background on the study: Sites in the United States, Italy and Spain provided acute and convalescent COVID-19 samples. PBMCs, B-cell-depleted T cells, or T cells were the source of the cDNA or gDNA that made up the material.

In the original workflow: Amplifying reference gene primers gave estimates of nucleated cell counts. Method: immunoSEQ multiplex PCR; TCRdb's copy keeps in-frame clones and lacks some. That table furnishes V, J and clone size, whereas the DNA furnished D and trimming. The table has hundreds of thousands of clones, over 75% seen once. To note about this clone: At one end, the junction sequence differs from germline, possibly due to a read error.

The CDR3 consists of 15 residues. Germline V gene sequence: CDR1 MDHEN, CDR2 SYDVKM. This TCR was sampled from a human donor in a cohort sampled during active COVID-19. The sample consisted of peripheral blood. The chain uses TRBV28 and TRBJ2-7, with 7 bases that match TRBD2. For the CDR3, the DNA is TGTGCCAGCCGTTTGGGTGGGAGGGCCTCCTACGAGCAGTACTTC. Protein sequence: CASRLGGRASYEQYF.